The next 4 T cell receptor beta chains were all read from a single sample in a study of blood T cell repertoires in COVID-19. Assay: immunoSEQ multiplex PCR; the TCRdb copy retains only in-frame clones and omits some. The sample holds more than 70,000 clones, approximately 78% seen once. Sequencing was carried out using peripheral blood. The receptors were sampled from a woman aged 80 or over with active or convalescent COVID-19.

The V and J genes are TRBV19 and TRBJ2-3; 12 positions match TRBD2. This CDR3 region has 15 residues. Germline CDR1 LNHDA, CDR2 SQIVND (reference sequence). The J segment lost 5 bases and the V segment lost 5 bases, leaving 5 bases of the junction unmatched. The CDR3 is CASSRTSGIQDTQYF. CDR3 DNA sequence: TGTGCCAGTAGTCGGACTAGCGGGATTCAAGATACGCAGTATTTT. The variable domain in full, completed from reference TRBV19 and TRBJ2-3, reads DGGITQSPKYLFRKEGQNVTLSCEQNLNHDAMYWYRQDPGQGLRLIYYSQIVNDFQKGDIAEGYSVSREKKESFPLTVTSAQKNPTAFYLCASSRTSGIQDTQYFGPGTRLTVL.

This chain uses TRBV3-1 (or the pseudogene TRBV3-2) with TRBJ1-6, with 9 bases matching TRBD1. CDR1 is LGHDT and CDR2 is YNNKEL in the germline V gene (reference sequence). V lost 4 bases and J lost 10; bases outside the gene matches: 2. This CDR3 comprises 13 residues. The CDR3 nucleotides are TGTGCCAGCAGCCGGGACAGGGAGTCACCCCTCCACTTT. Protein: CASSRDRESPLHF.

The table lists this clone with a few counts. The J gene is TRBJ1-4, the V gene TRBV12-3 or TRBV12-4; no reliable D call. Trimming shortened V by 6 bases and J by 8 bases, and 13 bases separated the two germline ends. This CDR3 contains 13 residues. The CDR3, as DNA: TGTGCCAGCAGCCGCCGGGGAGGGGAAAAACTGTTTTTT. Translated, it gives CASSRRGGEKLFF.

The genes are TRBV9 and TRBJ2-2, with TRBD2 identical over 8 bases. Trimming took 4 bases from V and 5 from J; bases not matched to a gene: 7. This CDR3 has 15 residues. Germline CDR1 is SGDLS and CDR2 is YYNGEE. The CDR3 reads CASSPGGGKTGELFF. The CDR3 DNA reads as TGTGCCAGCAGCCCGGGAGGGGGAAAAACCGGGGAGCTGTTTTTT.